This T cell receptor beta chain comes out of a study of blood T cell repertoires in COVID-19. The wider study: T cells, B-cell-depleted T cells, or PBMCs supplied cDNA or gDNA.

Participants in the exposed group had met a COVID-19 case in the 2 weeks before joining the study. This table comes from immunoSEQ multiplex PCR, and its TCRdb copy is limited to in-frame clones, with some not included. The table includes about 230,000 clones, 80% to 90% detected once. J lost 2 bases, V lost 2 bases, and 3 bases had no gene match. CDR3 length: 16 residues. CDR1 is SGDLS, CDR2 YYNGEE, per germline. The TCR sequence derives from a young woman who had been exposed to COVID-19. The chain carries TRBV9 and TRBJ2-3; 12 bases fit TRBD2. The specimen was PBMCs or T cells enriched from blood (not recorded which). In DNA, the CDR3 is TGTGCCAGCAGCGTCGGACTAGCGGGACTCACAGATACGCAGTATTTT. Translated, it gives CASSVGLAGLTDTQYF.